Below, 28 T cell receptor beta chains from the same sample are listed, as sequenced in a study of cytomegalovirus exposure and HLA in healthy donors. The PCR had 60 Vbeta and 13 Jbeta primers. The method was immunoSEQ multiplex PCR; TCRdb's version includes in-frame clones alone and lacks a portion of them. The sample comprises tens of thousands of clones, around four fifths of which are singletons, and around 3.7% rests with the top ten. The source material was PBMCs. All receptors derive from a man aged 25-45 years in good health and CMV-seropositive.

The count of this clone is one. The gene calls are TRBV14 and TRBJ2-7; tentative D call: TRBD2 (5 bases). Looked up from germline, CDR1 is SGHDN and CDR2 is FVKESK. CDR3 length equals 15 residues. V was shortened by 4 bases and J by 5 bases, with 18 bases between the two germline ends. The CDR3 loop is CASSPLEEVGNEQYF. The CDR3 DNA is TGTGCCAGCAGCCCGCTCGAGGAGGTCGGAAACGAGCAGTACTTC.

This clone has more than one count but fewer than ten. The genes are TRBV6-1 and TRBJ2-2; D is possibly TRBD2 (7 bases). Germline V CDR1 and CDR2: MNHNS, SASEGT. Trimming removed 1 base from V and 4 bases from J, with 13 bases in between. This CDR3 is 16 amino acids long. The CDR3 reads CASSEGGGVATGELFF. CDR3 DNA: TGTGCCAGCAGTGAAGGCGGGGGCGTTGCCACCGGGGAGCTGTTTTTT.

The sample holds a few counts of this clone. V gene TRBV14 combines with J gene TRBJ1-4; D is possibly TRBD1 (6 bases). Trimming took 4 bases from V and 12 from J, leaving 24 bases between them. This CDR3 comprises 16 residues. Germline-derived CDR1 and CDR2 are SGHDN and FVKESK. The CDR3 DNA follows: TGTGCCAGCAGCCCCTACTCGGCAGGGGTCCTTGAGGAACTGTTTTTT. This codes for CASSPYSAGVLEELFF.

The CDR3 here is CASTSRGRVYEQYF. As DNA, the CDR3 is TGTGCCAGCACCTCCCGGGGGAGGGTCTACGAGCAGTACTTC. The chain is built from TRBV5-5 and TRBJ2-7, with 7 bases lining up with TRBD2. V lost 6 bases to trimming and J lost 3 bases; unmatched junction nucleotides: 9. CDR1 is SGHKS, CDR2 YYEKEE, per germline (reference sequence). The CDR3 loop spans 14 amino acids.

The V and J genes are TRBV10-1 and TRBJ2-7; 9 nucleotides line up with TRBD1. Germline CDR1 is WNHNN and CDR2 is SYGVQD (reference sequence). Losses at the gene ends were 0 bases for V and 2 bases for J; bases not matched to a gene: 2. The CDR3 is 15 residues long. The CDR3 sequence: CASSESDRGTYEQYF. The DNA of the CDR3 is TGCGCCAGCAGTGAGTCAGACAGGGGGACCTACGAGCAGTACTTC.

Concerning this clone itself: The conserved phenylalanine or tryptophan normally closing the CDR3 is absent here, so this likely arose from a read error. The chain carries TRBV2 and TRBJ2-7; D might be TRBD2 (6 bases). Trimming removed 8 bases at V and 1 base at J, with 12 bases between. The CDR3 covers 13 residues. Germline CDR1 is SNHLY and CDR2 is FYNNEI. CDR3 sequence: CASCPRGSYEQYL. CDR3 coding DNA: TGTGCCAGCTGCCCCCGGGGGTCCTACGAGCAGTACCTC.

In its sample, this clone was seen once. The chain carries TRBV6-6 and TRBJ2-7, with TRBD2 identical over 9 bases. Germline CDR1 and CDR2: MNHNY and SVGAGI (reference sequence). CDR3 length: 15 amino acids. Germline trimming cut 2 bases from V and 5 bases from J; bases unmatched to any gene: 7. The CDR3 sequence: CASSYAGGLANEQYF. DNA of the CDR3: TGTGCCAGCAGTTACGCGGGGGGACTAGCCAACGAGCAGTACTTC.

Points on this clone: At one end the junction does not follow the germline gene, possibly because of a read error. V and J are TRBV7-9 and TRBJ2-3; a weak D match, TRBD2 (5 bases). The CDR3 runs 12 residues. Germline CDR1 SEHNR, CDR2 FQNEAQ (reference sequence). The CDR3 here is CSSSLSGDTQYF. The CDR3 DNA reads TGTTCCAGCAGCTTAAGCGGAGATACGCAGTATTTT.

The gene calls are TRBV19 and TRBJ1-2; 12 bases fit TRBD1. V shed 3 bases and J 6 bases; nucleotides not matched to a gene: 14. In germline, CDR1 is LNHDA, CDR2 SQIVND (reference sequence). The CDR3 spans 18 residues. DNA of the CDR3: TGTGCCAGTAGTATGCTACCGGGACAGGGGGCGCGGGATGATGGCTACACCTTC. This translates into CASSMLPGQGARDDGYTF. Combining the CDR3 with reference TRBV19 and TRBJ1-2 gives the whole variable domain DGGITQSPKYLFRKEGQNVTLSCEQNLNHDAMYWYRQDPGQGLRLIYYSQIVNDFQKGDIAEGYSVSREKKESFPLTVTSAQKNPTAFYLCASSMLPGQGARDDGYTFGSGTRLTVV.

V and J are TRBV5-4 and TRBJ2-1; the match to TRBD2 covers 8 bases. Germline CDR1 is SGHNT and CDR2 is YYREEE (reference sequence). J gave up 4 bases and V 4 bases, and 7 bases lay outside the gene matches. The CDR3 has 15 residues. CDR3 amino acids: CASSIGTSVYNEQFF. The CDR3 nucleotides read TGTGCCAGCAGCATCGGGACTAGTGTGTACAATGAGCAGTTCTTC.

The V gene is TRBV27, the J gene TRBJ2-2, with a possible D match to TRBD1 (6 bases). The V gene's germline CDR1 is MNHEY and CDR2 SMNVEV (reference sequence). The CDR3 has 13 residues. V lost 6 bases, J lost 7 bases, and 12 bases lay in between. The CDR3 is CASRNRDGGELFF. The CDR3 DNA sequence: TGTGCCAGCAGAAACAGGGATGGCGGGGAGCTGTTTTTT.

The J gene is TRBJ1-1, the V gene TRBV30, with D uncertain. The germline V gene has CDR1 GTSNPN and CDR2 SVGIG (reference sequence). The CDR3 spans 15 residues. The germline V and J ends were trimmed by 1 base and 6 bases, with 18 bases remaining between them. The DNA for the CDR3 is TGTGCCTGGAGTGGCGAGGCTTTCAAGATGGCTGAAGCTTTCTTT. Translating it yields CAWSGEAFKMAEAFF. Full variable domain (remainder filled in from reference TRBV30 and TRBJ1-1): SQTIHQWPATLVQPVGSPLSLECTVEGTSNPNLYWYRQAAGRGLQLLFYSVGIGQISSEVPQNLSASRPQDRQFILSSKKLLLSDSGFYLCAWSGEAFKMAEAFFGQGTRLTVV.

The chain joins TRBV5-1 to TRBJ2-1, with 10 bases fitting TRBD2. This CDR3 is 17 amino acids long. Germline CDR1 and CDR2: SGHRS and YFSETQ. With V trimmed by 6 bases and J by 7 bases, 16 bases remained unmatched. CDR3 nucleotide sequence: TGCGCCAGCAATGAGGGTGTGAGGCTAGCGGGGGCAAATGAGCAGTTCTTC. Amino acids: CASNEGVRLAGANEQFF. Complete variable domain (other parts from reference TRBV5-1 and TRBJ2-1): KAGVTQTPRYLIKTRGQQVTLSCSPISGHRSVSWYQQTPGQGLQFLFEYFSETQRNKGNFPGRFSGRQFSNSRSEMNVSTLELGDSALYLCASNEGVRLAGANEQFFGPGTRLTVL.

In DNA form, the CDR3 reads TGTGCCAGCAGCTTTTCCACGGAGCAGTGGCCAGCTGGGGCCAACGTCCTGACTTTC. This translates into CASSFSTEQWPAGANVLTF. The chain joins TRBV12-1 to TRBJ2-6; TRBD2 was called by the table and not checked on the DNA. TRBV12-1 corresponds to a pseudogene. The CDR3 contains 19 residues.

The chain carries TRBV7-8 and TRBJ2-5; possibly TRBD1 for D (6 bases). This CDR3 region has 13 residues. Germline assignment: CDR1 SGHVS and CDR2 FQNEAQ. V shed 6 bases and J shed 4 bases, with 12 bases lying between them. The chain's CDR3 is CASRGTTLETQYF. As DNA, the CDR3 is TGTGCCAGCAGAGGGACAACTTTAGAGACCCAGTACTTC.

The rearrangement links TRBV25-1 to TRBJ2-1; possibly TRBD2 for D (6 bases). The length of the CDR3 is 14 residues. The V gene's germline CDR1 is MGHDK and CDR2 SYGVNS. V was shortened by 10 bases and J by 9 bases, with 22 bases between the two germline ends. The CDR3 protein is CATRGKARDFEQFF. The DNA for the CDR3 is TGTGCCACCCGGGGGAAGGCTAGGGATTTTGAGCAGTTCTTC. Together with reference TRBV25-1 and TRBJ2-1, the CDR3 gives the full variable domain: EADIYQTPRYLVIGTGKKITLECSQTMGHDKMYWYQQDPGMELHLIHYSYGVNSTEKGDLSSESTVSRIRTEHFPLTLESARPSHTSQYLCATRGKARDFEQFFGPGTRLTVL.

The gene calls are TRBV7-9 and TRBJ2-3, with TRBD2 identical over 8 bases. This CDR3 is built from 15 residues. Germline loops: CDR1 SEHNR, CDR2 FQNEAQ (reference sequence). The ends lost 5 bases at V and 0 bases at J; junction bases unmatched: 4. Here the CDR3 reads CASSLSSGSTDTQYF. DNA for the CDR3: TGTGCCAGCAGCCTTTCTAGCGGGAGCACAGATACGCAGTATTTT.

The chain recombines TRBV6-5 with TRBJ1-2, with D hard to call. The CDR3 is made up of 13 amino acids. Germline V gives CDR1 MNHEY, CDR2 SVGAGI. Between the trimmed V and J ends, which lost 11 bases and 5 bases, there was a span of 18 bases. The CDR3 protein is CAALGGNAYGYTF. The DNA of the CDR3 is TGTGCCGCGTTGGGAGGTAACGCATATGGCTACACCTTC.

The J gene is TRBJ1-1, the V gene TRBV5-1; 9 positions agree with TRBD1. Unmatched junction bases numbered 11, after V lost 0 bases and J lost 5 bases. Germline CDR1 and CDR2: SGHRS and YFSETQ. The CDR3 consists of 17 residues. The CDR3 nucleotides are TGCGCCAGCAGCTTGGCCCCACAGGGGGCATCAGGAACTGAAGCTTTCTTT. This gives the protein CASSLAPQGASGTEAFF.

V and J are TRBV15 and TRBJ2-7; a weak D match, TRBD2 (5 bases). The CDR3 extends over 13 amino acids. V was clipped by 3 bases and J by 4 bases, with 10 bases between them. The V gene's germline CDR1 is LNHNV and CDR2 YYDKDF (reference sequence). In DNA form, the CDR3 reads TGTGCCACCAGCAGGGACTGGAATTACGAGCAGTACTTC. It yields the protein CATSRDWNYEQYF.

This chain joins TRBV6-4 and TRBJ1-1, with D unresolved. The V gene's germline CDR1 is MRHNA and CDR2 SNTAGT. V lost 1 base and J lost 0, with 12 bases in between. This CDR3 region has 16 residues. The CDR3 nucleotides read TGTGCCAGCAGTGACTGGCCCGTACCAATGAACACTGAAGCTTTCTTT. Translated: CASSDWPVPMNTEAFF.

CDR3 DNA sequence: TGTGCCAGCAGCAAAGCGCTCCAGGGGGTC. This sequence encodes CASSKALQGV. The chain employs TRBV21-1 and TRBJ2-7; TRBD1 is the table's D call, not checked against the DNA. TRBV21-1 is a pseudogene segment. The CDR3 length is 10 residues.

This clone appeared a few times. The rearrangement links TRBV7-6 to TRBJ1-1; the D gene is possibly TRBD1 (6 bases). The CDR3 has 13 residues. The V gene lost 1 base and the J gene lost 4 bases, with 7 bases spanning the gap. Germline V gene lookup returns CDR1 SGHVS and CDR2 FNYEAQ. CDR3 protein: CASSLGGGTEAFF. The CDR3 DNA is TGTGCCAGCAGCTTAGGAGGGGGCACTGAAGCTTTCTTT. Filled out from reference TRBV7-6 and TRBJ1-1, the complete variable domain reads GAGVSQSPRYKVTKRGQDVALRCDPISGHVSLYWYRQALGQGPEFLTYFNYEAQQDKSGLPNDRFSAERPEGSISTLTIQRTEQRDSAMYRCASSLGGGTEAFFGQGTRLTVV.

V gene TRBV2 combines with J gene TRBJ1-2; no definite D call. V was cut by 8 bases and J by 2 bases, with 15 bases left in between. The CDR3 extends over 14 amino acids. Germline V CDR1 and CDR2: SNHLY, FYNNEI. The CDR3 region is CASLREILNYGYTF. The CDR3 bases are TGTGCCAGCCTCCGGGAGATCCTGAACTATGGCTACACCTTC.

This clone is termed medium-sized (0.01 to 0.1%). The V call is TRBV5-6, the J call TRBJ1-1; D remains unclear. V was clipped by 1 base and J by 5 bases, with 3 bases between them. Germline V gene sequence: CDR1 SGHDT, CDR2 YYEEEE. This CDR3 contains 11 residues. The CDR3 coding sequence is TGTGCCAGCAGCTTGTATACTGAAGCTTTCTTT. Amino acid sequence: CASSLYTEAFF.

The genes are TRBV11-3 and TRBJ2-1; TRBD2 matches 9 bases. V gave up 5 bases and J gave up 5 bases; unmatched junction bases: 4. CDR3 length equals 14 residues. In germline, CDR1 is SGHNT, CDR2 YENEEA. CDR3 protein: CASSRGGGNNEQFF. In DNA form, the CDR3 reads TGTGCCAGCAGCCGCGGGGGGGGGAACAATGAGCAGTTCTTC.

The chain carries TRBV9 and TRBJ2-5, with 13 bases lining up with TRBD2. CDR3 length equals 15 residues. Per the germline V gene, CDR1 is SGDLS and CDR2 is YYNGEE. V gave up 3 bases and J gave up 5 bases; unmatched junction bases: 4. CDR3 nucleotide sequence: TGTGCCAGCAGCGGGGGACTAGCGGGGTGGGAGACCCAGTACTTC. The encoded protein is CASSGGLAGWETQYF. The full variable domain, in which reference TRBV9 and TRBJ2-5 provide the parts outside the CDR3, is DSGVTQTPKHLITATGQRVTLRCSPRSGDLSVYWYQQSLDQGLQFLIQYYNGEERAKGNILERFSAQQFPDLHSELNLSSLELGDSALYFCASSGGLAGWETQYFGPGTRLLVL.

The chain is built from TRBV28 and TRBJ2-7; 11 bases agree with TRBD1. CDR3 length: 15 residues. Germline V gene data show CDR1 as MDHEN and CDR2 as SYDVKM. The junction had 7 bases not matched to a gene; V was cut back by 6 bases and J by 3 bases. CDR3 sequence: CASRSSGTGGYEQYF. In nucleotides, the CDR3 is TGTGCCAGCAGATCTTCCGGGACAGGGGGCTACGAGCAGTACTTC.